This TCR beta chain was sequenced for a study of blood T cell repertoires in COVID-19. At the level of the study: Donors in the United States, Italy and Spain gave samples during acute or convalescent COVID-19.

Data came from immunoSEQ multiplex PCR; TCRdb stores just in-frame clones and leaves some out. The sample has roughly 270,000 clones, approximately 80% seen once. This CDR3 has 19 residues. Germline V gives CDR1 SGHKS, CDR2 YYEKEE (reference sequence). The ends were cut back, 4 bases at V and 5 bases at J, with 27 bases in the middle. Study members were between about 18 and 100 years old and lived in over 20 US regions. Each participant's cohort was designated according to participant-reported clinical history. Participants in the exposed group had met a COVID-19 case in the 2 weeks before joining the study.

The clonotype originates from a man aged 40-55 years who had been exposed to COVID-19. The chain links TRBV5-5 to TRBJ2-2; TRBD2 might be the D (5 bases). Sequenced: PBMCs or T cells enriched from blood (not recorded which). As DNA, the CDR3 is TGTGCCAGCAGCAGCGACTATGTGAGGGCCCGCACGAGTACCGGGGAGCTGTTTTTT. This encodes CASSSDYVRARTSTGELFF.